Below are 31 T cell receptor beta chains sequenced from a single sample in a study of blood T cell repertoires in COVID-19. Libraries were prepared by immunoSEQ multiplex PCR; TCRdb keeps only in-frame clonotypes and omits some of them. This table has hundreds of thousands of clones, under 90% appearing once. The sequenced sample was PBMCs or T cells enriched from blood (not recorded which). The receptors stem from a woman aged 45-60 years who had been exposed to COVID-19.

The chain's CDR3 is CASSAQTSGGLLPLGQFF. CDR3 bases: TGTGCCAGCAGCGCGCAAACTAGCGGGGGGCTCCTCCCCCTCGGGCAGTTCTTC. The chain joins TRBV7-6 to TRBJ2-1, with 12 bases aligning to TRBD2. The CDR3 runs to 18 residues. The germline V gene encodes CDR1 SGHVS and CDR2 FNYEAQ. J gave up 12 bases and V 5 bases, and 20 bases lay outside the gene matches. The entire variable domain, with the rest obtained from reference TRBV7-6 and TRBJ2-1, is as follows: GAGVSQSPRYKVTKRGQDVALRCDPISGHVSLYWYRQALGQGPEFLTYFNYEAQQDKSGLPNDRFSAERPEGSISTLTIQRTEQRDSAMYRCASSAQTSGGLLPLGQFFGPGTRLTVL.

The CDR3 nucleotides are TGCAGCGTTGCTTTTATGGCGGGGGACGCTGAGCAGTACTTC. Translating gives CSVAFMAGDAEQYF. The V gene is TRBV29-1, the J gene TRBJ2-7; 7 nucleotides match TRBD2. The germline gives CDR1 SQVTM, CDR2 ANQGSEA. This CDR3 spans 14 amino acids. With 4 bases clipped from V and 7 bases from J, the junction kept 13 bases outside the gene matches.

The chain carries TRBV27 and TRBJ1-5; 10 bases are shared with TRBD1. With 5 bases clipped from V and 7 bases from J, the junction kept 11 bases outside the gene matches. This CDR3 region has 16 residues. Germline lookup yields CDR1 MNHEY and CDR2 SMNVEV (reference sequence). The CDR3: CASSPNLGQGGQPQHF. The CDR3 bases are TGTGCCAGCAGTCCAAACCTAGGACAGGGGGGACAGCCCCAGCATTTT.

This rearrangement joins TRBV10-1 to TRBJ2-1; the D gene is possibly TRBD1 (7 bases). The germline V and J ends were trimmed by 4 bases and 6 bases, with 16 bases remaining between them. Germline V lookup: CDR1 WNHNN, CDR2 SYGVQD (reference sequence). The CDR3 runs 15 residues. The CDR3 nucleotides read TGCGCCAGCAGTGGCCGGGCAGGGGGGATCAATGAGCAGTTCTTC. This codes for CASSGRAGGINEQFF.

This clone has a handful of counts. This chain links TRBV20-1 with TRBJ1-3; D is uncertain. The CDR3 totals 11 residues. Per germline, CDR1 DFQATT and CDR2 SNEGSKA (reference sequence). The V and J ends lost 2 bases and 4 bases respectively, with 3 bases between them. CDR3 amino acids: CSARQGNTIYF. The DNA of the CDR3 is TGCAGTGCTAGACAGGGAAACACCATATATTTT.

The V and J genes are TRBV6-1 and TRBJ1-2; D possibly corresponds to TRBD1 (6 bases). CDR3 length: 17 residues. Germline loops: CDR1 MNHNS, CDR2 SASEGT. The germline V and J ends were trimmed by 1 base and 5 bases, with 20 bases remaining between them. The DNA for the CDR3 is TGTGCCAGCAGTGAAGTCCTCCAGACAGGAACCCCATATGGCTACACCTTC. Its protein product is CASSEVLQTGTPYGYTF.

The V and J genes are TRBV6-5 and TRBJ1-2; 8 positions match TRBD1. The length of the CDR3 is 16 residues. Germline CDR1 and CDR2: MNHEY and SVGAGI. After removal of 2 bases from V and 3 bases from J, the junction contained 8 bases not matched to a gene. CDR3 residues: CASSYLGGQGHYGYTF. CDR3 DNA: TGTGCCAGCAGTTACCTCGGAGGACAGGGACACTATGGCTACACCTTC.

This clone has only a few counts. This chain connects TRBV5-1 to TRBJ2-7; unclear D gene. Per germline, CDR1 SGHRS and CDR2 YFSETQ. The V and J ends lost 0 bases and 7 bases respectively, with 14 bases between them. The CDR3 sequence is 14 residues long. The DNA for the CDR3 is TGCGCCAGCAGCTTGGGGAGCCTCGTGAGAGAGCAGTACTTC. Translated, it gives CASSLGSLVREQYF.

This clone was observed once. The gene calls are TRBV2 and TRBJ1-1; 8 bases are shared with TRBD1. The CDR3 loop spans 15 amino acids. CDR1 and CDR2 from the germline V gene are SNHLY and FYNNEI. V dropped 4 bases and J dropped 6; count of bases not matched to a gene: 10. CDR3 protein: CASSGDRGARSEAFF. DNA for the CDR3: TGTGCCAGCAGTGGAGACAGGGGAGCACGATCTGAAGCTTTCTTT.

This sequence joins TRBV6-5 and TRBJ2-7, with D perhaps matching TRBD1 (6 bases). The CDR3 covers 15 residues. From germline, CDR1 is MNHEY and CDR2 SVGAGI. The V and J ends lost 5 bases and 3 bases respectively, with 17 bases between them. CDR3 nucleotides: TGTGCCAGCAGTAGAACCCCGGGACACCTCTACGAGCAGTACTTC. This encodes CASSRTPGHLYEQYF.

The DNA for the CDR3 is TGCGCCAGCAGTGAGCCAGACGGGGGCTACACCTTC. Translated, it gives CASSEPDGGYTF. J is TRBJ1-2 and V is TRBV10-1, with D unclear. The germline V gene encodes CDR1 WNHNN and CDR2 SYGVQD (reference sequence). V lost 2 bases, J lost 8 bases, and 9 bases lay in between. The CDR3 consists of 12 residues.

The genes are TRBV7-8 and TRBJ1-1; 7 nucleotides line up with TRBD1. The germline V gene encodes CDR1 SGHVS and CDR2 FQNEAQ. CDR3 length equals 15 residues. With V trimmed by 3 bases and J by 3 bases, 7 bases remained unmatched. CDR3 in DNA: TGTGCCAGCAGCTTTACAGGGGTGTTGGACACTGAAGCTTTCTTT. Its translation: CASSFTGVLDTEAFF.

The CDR3 sequence is CASTWGYTEAFF. The CDR3 DNA reads TGCGCCAGCACGTGGGGCTACACTGAAGCTTTCTTT. The V call is TRBV10-1, the J call TRBJ1-1; a weak D match, TRBD1 (5 bases). Trimming pared 7 bases from V and 3 bases from J, leaving 9 bases between. The germline gives CDR1 WNHNN, CDR2 SYGVQD (reference sequence). This CDR3 is 12 amino acids long.

This chain joins TRBV12-3 or TRBV12-4 and TRBJ2-4, with a tentative D call TRBD2 (6 bases). V gave up 7 bases and J gave up 6 bases, with 13 bases separating them. The CDR3 loop spans 13 amino acids. CDR3 loop: CASTGGSRNIQYF. The CDR3 nucleotides are TGTGCCAGCACCGGGGGAAGTCGAAACATTCAGTACTTC.

The V gene is TRBV5-8, the J gene TRBJ1-1; no clear D. CDR1 SGHTS and CDR2 YDEGEE come from the germline V gene. The CDR3 length is 13 residues. The germline V and J ends were trimmed by 4 bases and 7 bases, with 14 bases remaining between them. CDR3 in amino acids: CASSPTTIFEAFF. The CDR3 bases are TGTGCCAGCAGCCCCACAACGATTTTTGAAGCTTTCTTT.

The chain recombines TRBV7-9 with TRBJ1-5, with unresolved D. The CDR3 runs to 13 residues. The germline CDR1 and CDR2 sequences are SEHNR and FQNEAQ (reference sequence). V was trimmed by 1 base and J by 5 bases, leaving 6 bases between them. The DNA for the CDR3 is TGTGCCAGCAGCTTAGATCAGGATCAGCCCCAGCATTTT. It codes for CASSLDQDQPQHF.

This chain joins TRBV7-9 and TRBJ1-5; TRBD1 is a possible D gene (6 bases). In germline, CDR1 is SEHNR, CDR2 FQNEAQ (reference sequence). V shed 1 base and J shed 0 bases, with 16 bases lying between them. The CDR3 has 18 amino acids. CDR3 residues: CASSLEGGGRISNQPQHF. CDR3 nucleotide sequence: TGTGCCAGCAGCTTAGAGGGGGGAGGGCGGATTAGCAATCAGCCCCAGCATTTT.

The CDR3 here is CASSLIAGGKTQYF. CDR3 nucleotides: TGTGCCAGCAGCTTAATAGCGGGGGGGAAGACCCAGTACTTC. J is TRBJ2-5 and V is TRBV11-2; the match to TRBD2 covers 11 bases. CDR1 is SGHAT, CDR2 FQNNGV, per germline. Trimming cost V 2 bases and J 6 bases; bases outside gene matches: 2. The CDR3 covers 14 residues. The complete variable domain, with remaining parts taken from reference TRBV11-2 and TRBJ2-5, reads EAGVAQSPRYKIIEKRQSVAFWCNPISGHATLYWYQQILGQGPKLLIQFQNNGVVDDSQLPKDRFSAERLKGVDSTLKIQPAKLEDSAVYLCASSLIAGGKTQYFGPGTRLLVL.

The chain employs TRBV30 and TRBJ1-2; 8 bases agree with TRBD1. Germline-derived CDR1 and CDR2 are GTSNPN and SVGIG (reference sequence). Trimming cost V 5 bases and J 7 bases; bases outside gene matches: 6. The CDR3 has 12 residues. As DNA, the CDR3 is TGTGCCTGGCGGGACAGGCCTTTTGGCTACACCTTC. This translates into CAWRDRPFGYTF.

The chain is built from TRBV29-1 and TRBJ1-2; 8 bases are a match to TRBD1. V shed 4 bases, J shed 6 bases, and the junction held 4 bases outside the gene matches. Germline V gene data show CDR1 as SQVTM and CDR2 as ANQGSEA. This CDR3 is 12 amino acids long. CDR3 DNA sequence: TGCAGCGTTGGGACAGGGACAGATGGCTACACCTTC. As protein: CSVGTGTDGYTF.

This rearrangement joins TRBV21-1 to TRBJ1-2; TRBD1 was called by the table and not checked on the DNA. TRBV21-1 is labeled a pseudogene. CDR3 length: 14 amino acids. The CDR3 DNA follows: TGTGCCAGCAGCAAAGTGGACAGCCTCTATGGCTACACCTTC. Its protein is CASSKVDSLYGYTF.

The chain has TRBV6-5 and TRBJ1-5, with a weak D call TRBD1 (5 bases). Between the trimmed V and J ends, which lost 6 bases and 6 bases, there was a span of 12 bases. The germline V gene encodes CDR1 MNHEY and CDR2 SVGAGI. The CDR3 loop spans 13 amino acids. The CDR3, as DNA: TGTGCCAGCAGCAAAGGGACTCTTCAGCCCCAGCATTTT. Its translation: CASSKGTLQPQHF.

The chain uses TRBV2 and TRBJ2-1; a possible D gene is TRBD2 (6 bases). CDR1 SNHLY and CDR2 FYNNEI come from the germline V gene. The CDR3 runs 13 residues. V lost 7 bases, J lost 9 bases, and 16 bases lay in between. CDR3 protein: CASTRDSSTEQFF. The DNA of the CDR3 is TGTGCCAGCACCCGGGACTCCTCCACTGAGCAGTTCTTC.

This chain uses TRBV5-5 with TRBJ1-5; D call uncertain. The CDR3 totals 15 residues. Germline V gene data show CDR1 as SGHKS and CDR2 as YYEKEE (reference sequence). V was trimmed by 0 bases and J by 4 bases, leaving 11 bases between them. The CDR3: CASSLGLAGNQPQHF. In nucleotides, the CDR3 is TGTGCCAGCAGCTTGGGTTTGGCAGGAAATCAGCCCCAGCATTTT.

The rearrangement links TRBV2 to TRBJ1-1, with 7 bases fitting TRBD1. This CDR3 has 15 residues. Germline V gives CDR1 SNHLY, CDR2 FYNNEI. Losses at the gene ends were 10 bases for V and 3 bases for J; bases not matched to a gene: 14. CDR3 DNA: TGTGCCACACCAGGGGGATTGGGTGCGTACACTGAAGCTTTCTTT. Translation: CATPGGLGAYTEAFF.

The gene calls are TRBV5-4 and TRBJ2-1; 14 bases are a match to TRBD2. This CDR3 is built from 14 residues. The J segment lost 9 bases and the V segment lost 5 bases, leaving 4 bases of the junction unmatched. The germline V gene encodes CDR1 SGHNT and CDR2 YYREEE (reference sequence). In DNA, the CDR3 is TGTGCCAGCAGGACTAGCGGGGGGGTGCCTGAGCAGTTCTTC. This encodes CASRTSGGVPEQFF.

The chain combines TRBV6-2 or TRBV6-3 with TRBJ2-5; 9 bases match TRBD1. J was trimmed by 4 bases and V by 6 bases; bases with no gene match: 9. This CDR3 comprises 15 residues. Germline loops: CDR1 MNHEY, CDR2 SVGEGT. The CDR3: CASSPAGQGGETQYF. The CDR3 nucleotides read TGTGCCAGCAGCCCGGCGGGACAGGGTGGAGAGACCCAGTACTTC.

The CDR3 bases are TGTGCCAGCAGCCAGGGAGAGAGCACTGAAGCTTTCTTT. Residues: CASSQGESTEAFF. This sequence joins TRBV4-2 and TRBJ1-1; D remains ambiguous. The germline V gene has CDR1 LGHNA and CDR2 YNFKEQ. The V end was cut by 3 bases, the J end by 4 bases, with 9 bases between. This CDR3 is built from 13 residues.

This clone was counted once. V and J are TRBV6-5 and TRBJ1-2; tentative D call: TRBD1 (5 bases). The CDR3 has 13 residues. CDR1 MNHEY and CDR2 SVGAGI come from the germline V gene. Between the trimmed V and J ends, which lost 8 bases and 4 bases, there was a span of 14 bases. CDR3: CASGQGPLYGYTF. CDR3 DNA: TGTGCCAGCGGGCAGGGCCCCCTCTATGGCTACACCTTC.

CDR3: CASSRDLNTEAFF. CDR3 sequence (DNA): TGTGCCAGCAGCCGGGACTTGAACACTGAAGCTTTCTTT. J is TRBJ1-1 and V is TRBV3-1 (or the pseudogene TRBV3-2), with D maybe TRBD1 (5 bases). The CDR3 runs 13 residues. V lost 4 bases and J 0 bases, leaving 6 bases between the germline ends. Per germline, CDR1 LGHDT and CDR2 YNNKEL (reference sequence).

The J gene is TRBJ2-5, the V gene TRBV11-2; D is possibly TRBD1 (6 bases). Germline V gene sequence: CDR1 SGHAT, CDR2 FQNNGV. Trimming cost V 7 bases and J 2 bases, with 23 bases left between them. The length of the CDR3 is 17 residues. This CDR3 is CASTDFQGPKLQETQYF. The CDR3 coding sequence is TGTGCCAGCACCGACTTCCAGGGGCCGAAACTACAAGAGACCCAGTACTTC.